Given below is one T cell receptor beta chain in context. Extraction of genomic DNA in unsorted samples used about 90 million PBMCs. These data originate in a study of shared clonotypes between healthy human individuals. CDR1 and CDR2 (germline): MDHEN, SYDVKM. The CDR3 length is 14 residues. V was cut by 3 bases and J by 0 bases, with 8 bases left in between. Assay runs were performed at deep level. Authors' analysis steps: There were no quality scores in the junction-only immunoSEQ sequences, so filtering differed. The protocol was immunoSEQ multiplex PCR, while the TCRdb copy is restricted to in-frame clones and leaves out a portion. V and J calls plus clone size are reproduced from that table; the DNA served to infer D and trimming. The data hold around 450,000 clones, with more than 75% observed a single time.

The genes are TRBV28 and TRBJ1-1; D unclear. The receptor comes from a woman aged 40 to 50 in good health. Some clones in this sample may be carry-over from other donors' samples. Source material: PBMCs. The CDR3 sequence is CASSLGTLNTEAFF. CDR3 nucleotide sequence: TGTGCCAGCAGTTTGGGTACCCTGAACACTGAAGCTTTCTTT.